These 31 T cell receptor beta chains were sequenced from one sample in a study of T cells in Graves' hyperthyroidism and ophthalmopathy. There were TCR beta CDR3 regions amplified from RNA transcripts. HTBI primers were used for first-round RT-PCR of the TCR CDR3. TCRdb re-derived calls from the multiplex PCR reads in MiXCR, one entry per CDR3 protein. The table has about 700,000 distinct CDR3 sequences, 45% seen once. Sequences were obtained from peripheral blood or thyroid tissue (not recorded which). The receptor source for this set is an adult man with Graves' disease, either hyperthyroidism or ophthalmopathy (not recorded which).

This rearrangement joins TRBV5-1 to TRBJ2-7; D is unclear. The V gene's germline CDR1 is SGHRS and CDR2 YFSETQ. The CDR3 contains 14 residues. Trimming took off 3 bases at V and 3 bases at J, with 13 bases between the two ends. CDR3 protein: CASSSPPEDYEQYF. CDR3 coding DNA: TGCGCCAGCAGCTCCCCCCCTGAGGACTACGAGCAGTACTTC.

This clonotype was observed at least ten times. The V call is TRBV2, the J call TRBJ1-5; D may be TRBD1 (5 bases). Trimming removed 5 bases from V and 3 bases from J, with 17 bases in between. Germline V gene sequence: CDR1 SNHLY, CDR2 FYNNEI. This CDR3 comprises 16 residues. The CDR3 DNA reads as TGTGCCAGCAGTATTGTCTCGGGGCGCGACAATCAGCCCCAGCATTTT. Translating it yields CASSIVSGRDNQPQHF.

The rearrangement joins TRBV10-3 to TRBJ2-7; 8 bases align to TRBD1. V shed 6 bases, J shed 6 bases, and the junction held 7 bases outside the gene matches. Germline V gene lookup returns CDR1 ENHRY and CDR2 SYGVKD. The CDR3 runs to 13 residues. CDR3 sequence: CAISRDRGAEQYF. The CDR3 DNA follows: TGTGCCATCAGCAGAGACAGGGGTGCCGAGCAGTACTTC.

The chain couples TRBV9 to TRBJ1-2, with D perhaps TRBD1 (6 bases). V was cut by 0 bases and J by 4 bases, with 7 bases left in between. Germline CDR1 reads SGDLS; CDR2 reads YYNGEE. The length of the CDR3 is 13 residues. The chain's CDR3 is CASSVEQGYGYTF. DNA of the CDR3: TGTGCCAGCAGCGTAGAACAGGGCTATGGCTACACCTTC.

This clonotype has a single count. The chain employs TRBV2 and TRBJ1-4; the D gene is possibly TRBD1 (6 bases). This CDR3 has 12 residues. CDR1 is SNHLY, CDR2 FYNNEI, per germline. The V gene lost 3 bases and the J gene lost 10 bases, with 9 bases spanning the gap. DNA of the CDR3: TGTGCCAGCAGTGATCCAGGGGTAAAACTGTTTTTT. Translated: CASSDPGVKLFF.

V gene TRBV5-1 combines with J gene TRBJ1-2, with D unclear. Germline V gene lookup returns CDR1 SGHRS and CDR2 YFSETQ. The CDR3 extends over 14 amino acids. The V gene lost 2 bases and the J gene lost 7 bases, with 15 bases spanning the gap. The CDR3 coding sequence is TGCGCCAGCAGCTTAACTTCGGGGTCGGGTGGCTACACCTTC. Amino acids: CASSLTSGSGGYTF.

The rearrangement links TRBV5-4 to TRBJ2-5; TRBD1 agrees at 7 bases. Germline V CDR1 and CDR2: SGHNT, YYREEE (reference sequence). This CDR3 region has 12 residues. Losses at the gene ends were 5 bases for V and 10 bases for J; bases not matched to a gene: 8. The CDR3 spells CASSLTRDSQYF. CDR3 DNA: TGTGCCAGCAGTCTCACCCGGGACAGCCAGTACTTC.

J is TRBJ1-4 and V is TRBV2, with TRBD1 matching 9 bases. Per germline, CDR1 SNHLY and CDR2 FYNNEI. There are 18 residues in the CDR3. Trimming cost V 4 bases and J 0 bases; bases outside gene matches: 9. The chain's CDR3 is CASSAIGDRASTNEKLFF. The CDR3 nucleotides read TGTGCCAGCAGTGCTATAGGGGACAGGGCCTCAACTAATGAAAAACTGTTTTTT.

The genes are TRBV5-8 and TRBJ2-5; 7 nucleotides line up with TRBD1. Losses at the gene ends were 4 bases for V and 5 bases for J; bases not matched to a gene: 11. The CDR3 spans 15 residues. Germline lookup yields CDR1 SGHTS and CDR2 YDEGEE. CDR3 in DNA: TGTGCCAGCAGCAACCAGGGGGACCGCCGGGAGACCCAGTACTTC. This sequence encodes CASSNQGDRRETQYF.

This clonotype occurred many times. This chain uses TRBV10-3 with TRBJ1-1; 8 bases match TRBD1. Germline CDR1 and CDR2: ENHRY and SYGVKD. There are 13 residues in the CDR3. V shed 7 bases and J 7 bases; nucleotides not matched to a gene: 8. This chain's CDR3 is CAIKSGTGDEAFF. The DNA of the CDR3 is TGTGCCATCAAGAGTGGGACAGGAGATGAAGCTTTCTTT.

At least ten counts were recorded for this clonotype. The V and J genes are TRBV25-1 and TRBJ1-6; 12 bases are shared with TRBD1. The CDR3 sequence is 14 residues long. V lost 5 bases to trimming and J lost 9 bases; unmatched junction nucleotides: 2. In germline, CDR1 is MGHDK, CDR2 SYGVNS. The CDR3 region is CASSWDRGLSPLHF. The CDR3 nucleotides read TGTGCCAGCAGTTGGGACAGGGGGCTTTCACCCCTCCACTTT.

This clonotype was counted many times. Sequence at one end of the junction differs from germline and may be a read error. The chain joins TRBV5-1 to TRBJ1-2; perhaps TRBD1 as D (5 bases). The CDR3 is made up of 12 amino acids. CDR1 and CDR2 from the germline V gene are SGHRS and YFSETQ. The CDR3 region has the DNA TGTGCCAGCAGTTTAGCCGGGGACGGCTACACCTTC. Translating gives CASSLAGDGYTF. Drawing the rest from reference TRBV5-1 and TRBJ1-2, the complete variable domain is KAGVTQTPRYLIKTRGQQVTLSCSPISGHRSVSWYQQTPGQGLQFLFEYFSETQRNKGNFPGRFSGRQFSNSRSEMNVSTLELGDSALYLCASSLAGDGYTFGSGTRLTVV.

There are many counts of this clonotype. The V gene is TRBV7-9, the J gene TRBJ2-5; D is ambiguous. The CDR3 is made up of 13 amino acids. Trimming took 3 bases from V and 2 from J, leaving 7 bases between them. Looked up from germline, CDR1 is SEHNR and CDR2 is FQNEAQ (reference sequence). The CDR3 loop is CASSFDLQETQYF. In nucleotides, the CDR3 is TGTGCCAGCAGCTTCGACTTACAAGAGACCCAGTACTTC.

This clonotype was detected only once. The chain uses TRBV19 and TRBJ1-2; possibly TRBD1 for D (5 bases). The CDR3 extends over 14 amino acids. Germline assignment: CDR1 LNHDA and CDR2 SQIVND (reference sequence). With 9 bases removed from V and 6 bases from J, the gap between germline ends came to 20 bases. CDR3 region: CASREMGRDHGYTF. The CDR3 DNA reads TGTGCCAGCAGAGAGATGGGCAGGGACCATGGCTACACCTTC.

This rearrangement joins TRBV4-1 to TRBJ2-7; D perhaps matches TRBD1 (5 bases). The germline gives CDR1 MGHRA, CDR2 YSYEKL. Trimming removed 2 bases from V and 6 bases from J, with 14 bases in between. The CDR3 loop spans 14 amino acids. The CDR3 is CASSQIGSRGEQYF. The CDR3 nucleotides are TGCGCCAGCAGCCAAATCGGTTCAAGGGGCGAGCAGTACTTC.

This clonotype was observed a handful of times. J is TRBJ1-6 and V is TRBV6-6; tentatively, D is TRBD1 (5 bases). CDR3 length: 17 amino acids. Germline assignment: CDR1 MNHNY and CDR2 SVGAGI (reference sequence). V gave up 6 bases and J gave up 0 bases, with 15 bases separating them. The CDR3 region has the DNA TGTGCCAGCAGCCGACCCCAGGGAAGCTCCTATAATTCACCCCTCCACTTT. Amino acids: CASSRPQGSSYNSPLHF.

This chain uses TRBV7-2 with TRBJ1-2; 10 positions match TRBD1. Germline-derived CDR1 and CDR2 are SGHTA and FQGNSA. CDR3 length: 13 amino acids. After removal of 6 bases from V and 6 bases from J, the junction contained 4 bases not matched to a gene. The CDR3 loop is CASSGTGVDGYTF. The CDR3 region has the DNA TGTGCCAGCAGTGGGACAGGGGTTGATGGCTACACCTTC.

This clonotype was seen just once. The V call is TRBV2, the J call TRBJ2-5; 11 bases align to TRBD2. Trimming cost V 8 bases and J 1 base; bases outside gene matches: 3. The CDR3 extends over 14 amino acids. Germline V gene data show CDR1 as SNHLY and CDR2 as FYNNEI. The CDR3 here is CASPGTSGQETQYF. The CDR3 DNA sequence: TGTGCCAGCCCTGGGACTAGCGGCCAAGAGACCCAGTACTTC.

The chain joins TRBV7-2 to TRBJ1-2; 10 nucleotides agree with TRBD1. The V segment lost 9 bases and the J segment 6 bases; nucleotides outside the gene matches: 10. In germline, CDR1 is SGHTA, CDR2 FQGNSA. The CDR3 consists of 14 residues. CDR3: CASNPGQGSDGYTF. The DNA for the CDR3 is TGTGCCAGTAACCCGGGACAGGGGAGCGATGGCTACACCTTC.

Turning to this clonotype: A much larger clone is a single base away; this may be a read error. The gene calls are TRBV5-1 and TRBJ1-2; D is possibly TRBD1 (5 bases). CDR1 is SGHRS and CDR2 is YFSETQ in the germline V gene. The length of the CDR3 is 13 residues. CDR3 coding DNA: TGCGCCAGCAGCTACGACAGTAACTATGACTACACCTTC. Translation: CASSYDSNYDYTF.

The gene calls are TRBV7-2 and TRBJ1-4; D is perhaps TRBD1 (5 bases). The CDR3 sequence is 13 residues long. Germline lookup yields CDR1 SGHTA and CDR2 FQGNSA. V was clipped by 5 bases and J by 10 bases, with 14 bases between them. CDR3 amino acids: CASSPGGEGKLFF. The CDR3, as DNA: TGTGCCAGCAGCCCGGGGGGGGAAGGAAAACTGTTTTTT. The full variable domain, completed using reference TRBV7-2 and TRBJ1-4, is GAGVSQSPSNKVTEKGKDVELRCDPISGHTALYWYRQSLGQGLEFLIYFQGNSAPDKSGLPSDRFSAERTGGSVSTLTIQRTQQEDSAVYLCASSPGGEGKLFFGSGTQLSVL.

The CDR3 sequence is CASSYSGRGEETQYF. The CDR3 nucleotides are TGTGCCAGCAGTTACTCTGGGAGAGGGGAGGAGACCCAGTACTTC. V usage is TRBV25-1 and J usage is TRBJ2-5; D may match TRBD1 or TRBD2 (5 bases each). The V gene's germline CDR1 is MGHDK and CDR2 SYGVNS. Trimming took off 5 bases at V and 5 bases at J, with 18 bases between the two ends. The CDR3 is 15 amino acids.

This clonotype was counted at least ten times. V and J are TRBV19 and TRBJ1-6, with a possible D match to TRBD1 (6 bases). Germline CDR1 and CDR2: LNHDA and SQIVND (reference sequence). CDR3 length: 14 residues. Trimming took off 11 bases at V and 9 bases at J, with 20 bases between the two ends. CDR3 residues: CAVGAGAIVSPLHF. CDR3 nucleotides: TGTGCCGTCGGAGCAGGGGCCATTGTTTCACCCCTCCACTTT.

The genes are TRBV2 and TRBJ2-7; TRBD1 might be the D (5 bases). The CDR3 spans 16 residues. The ends were cut back, 2 bases at V and 3 bases at J, with 17 bases in the middle. CDR1 SNHLY and CDR2 FYNNEI come from the germline V gene. Here the CDR3 DNA reads TGTGCCAGCAGTGAACTAGTGACAGCTAGTTTCTACGAGCAGTACTTC. This sequence encodes CASSELVTASFYEQYF. The full variable domain, its missing parts supplied by reference TRBV2 and TRBJ2-7, is EPEVTQTPSHQVTQMGQEVILRCVPISNHLYFYWYRQILGQKVEFLVSFYNNEISEKSEIFDDQFSVERPDGSNFTLKIRSTKLEDSAMYFCASSELVTASFYEQYFGPGTRLTVT.

This clonotype turned up a few times. The chain carries TRBV20-1 and TRBJ1-6; D gene ambiguous. The CDR3 runs 14 residues. From germline, CDR1 is DFQATT and CDR2 SNEGSKA (reference sequence). Trimming took off 6 bases at V and 8 bases at J, with 17 bases between the two ends. CDR3 amino acids: CSAASRSHDSPLHF. The CDR3 DNA reads TGCAGTGCAGCCAGCAGGAGCCACGATTCACCCCTCCACTTT.

At least ten counts were recorded for this clonotype. This chain joins TRBV29-1 and TRBJ1-6; 8 bases agree with TRBD1. Germline V gives CDR1 SQVTM, CDR2 ANQGSEA. Germline trimming cut 3 bases from V and 6 bases from J; bases unmatched to any gene: 10. This CDR3 comprises 16 residues. DNA for the CDR3: TGCAGCGTTGACTGTAGGACAGGGCGGGCTAATTCACCCCTCCACTTT. It codes for CSVDCRTGRANSPLHF.

The sample holds a few counts of this clonotype. The chain combines TRBV20-1 with TRBJ1-2; no firm D call. V lost 1 base and J lost 6, with 9 bases in between. There are 12 residues in the CDR3. Per the germline V gene, CDR1 is DFQATT and CDR2 is SNEGSKA (reference sequence). CDR3 region: CSARVGLDGYTF. The CDR3 DNA sequence: TGCAGTGCTAGAGTCGGGTTGGATGGCTACACCTTC.

The chain is built from TRBV25-1 and TRBJ1-1; 7 bases map to TRBD1. The CDR3 extends over 14 amino acids. With V trimmed by 8 bases and J by 0 bases, 6 bases remained unmatched. Germline values: CDR1 MGHDK, CDR2 SYGVNS. The CDR3 bases are TGTGCCAGCGCGCGGGACAGACTGAACACTGAAGCTTTCTTT. Residues: CASARDRLNTEAFF.

This clonotype was found many times. This chain joins TRBV10-3 and TRBJ1-1, with D unresolved. Germline V gives CDR1 ENHRY, CDR2 SYGVKD. The V gene lost 0 bases and the J gene lost 6 bases, with 11 bases spanning the gap. The CDR3 runs 14 residues. CDR3 nucleotides: TGTGCCATCAGTGAGTCCGGGGAAAGGGCTGAAGCTTTCTTT. It yields the protein CAISESGERAEAFF.

This chain uses TRBV7-9 with TRBJ2-2; tentatively, D is TRBD2 (5 bases). The CDR3 spans 17 residues. Per germline, CDR1 SEHNR and CDR2 FQNEAQ (reference sequence). Trimming took 6 bases from V and 10 from J, leaving 27 bases between them. This CDR3 reads CASSYSDPPLGLMELFF. The CDR3 region has the DNA TGTGCCAGCAGTTACTCCGACCCACCGCTTGGACTGATGGAGCTGTTTTTT.

This clonotype showed up many times. The genes are TRBV24-1 and TRBJ2-2; 13 bases are a match to TRBD2. CDR3 length equals 21 residues. Germline loops: CDR1 KGHDR, CDR2 SFDVKD. V lost 3 bases and J lost 1; bases outside the gene matches: 13. This CDR3 reads CATSDPPSGLAGAQNTGELFF. CDR3 nucleotides: TGTGCCACCAGTGATCCACCCTCTGGACTAGCGGGGGCCCAGAACACCGGGGAGCTGTTTTTT.